The 2 T cell receptor beta chains listed next were all sequenced from one sample in a study of cytomegalovirus exposure and HLA in healthy donors. With 60 Vbeta and 13 Jbeta primers, the PCR was carried out. TCRdb's copy holds only in-frame clones and misses some; the assay was immunoSEQ multiplex PCR. This table has 90,000 to 110,000 clones, around three quarters appearing once. The source material was PBMCs. These receptors were obtained from a woman between 50 and 59 years old in good health and CMV-seropositive.

The chain is built from TRBV11-2 and TRBJ2-7, with a weak D call TRBD2 (5 bases). The CDR3 runs to 15 residues. Trimming removed 2 bases from V and 2 bases from J, with 13 bases in between. Germline V lookup: CDR1 SGHAT, CDR2 FQNNGV. CDR3 sequence (DNA): TGTGCCAGCAGCTTAATTGGTGACTATACCTACGAGCAGTACTTC. The encoded protein is CASSLIGDYTYEQYF.

V and J are TRBV2 and TRBJ2-7; D unclear. CDR1 and CDR2 (germline): SNHLY, FYNNEI. The V and J ends lost 8 bases and 4 bases respectively, with 12 bases between them. CDR3 length equals 12 residues. As DNA, the CDR3 is TGTGCCAGCGAAATGCGGAGTTACGAGCAGTACTTC. Protein sequence: CASEMRSYEQYF.